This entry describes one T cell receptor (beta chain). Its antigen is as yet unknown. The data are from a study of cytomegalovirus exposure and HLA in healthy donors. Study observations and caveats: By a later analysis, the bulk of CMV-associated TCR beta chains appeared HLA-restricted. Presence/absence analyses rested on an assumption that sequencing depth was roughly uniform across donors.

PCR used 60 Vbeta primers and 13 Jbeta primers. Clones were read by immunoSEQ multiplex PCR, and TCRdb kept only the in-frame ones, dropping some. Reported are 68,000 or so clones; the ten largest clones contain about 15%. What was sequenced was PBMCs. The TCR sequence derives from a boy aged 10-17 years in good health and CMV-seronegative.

The DNA for the CDR3 is TGTGCCAGCAGTGAAGCTTACAGGGGCCCGAACACCGGGGAGCTGTTTTTT. It is translated as CASSEAYRGPNTGELFF. The V gene is TRBV2, the J gene TRBJ2-2; 7 bases line up with TRBD1. CDR1 is SNHLY, CDR2 FYNNEI, per germline. The CDR3 runs 17 residues. With 0 bases clipped from V and 0 bases from J, the junction kept 4 bases outside the gene matches. Full variable domain (rest looked up from reference TRBV2 and TRBJ2-2): EPEVTQTPSHQVTQMGQEVILRCVPISNHLYFYWYRQILGQKVEFLVSFYNNEISEKSEIFDDQFSVERPDGSNFTLKIRSTKLEDSAMYFCASSEAYRGPNTGELFFGEGSRLTVL.